The 21 T cell receptor beta chains below come from one sample, sequenced in a study of T-cell memory formation after mild COVID-19. TCRdb ran MiXCR on the 5' RACE reads and lists one entry per CDR3 protein. The sample has about 170,000 distinct CDR3 sequences, over 10% seen once. Sequencing used PBMCs or a T cell subset sorted from them (not recorded which). Source of these receptors: a man aged 18 to 29 who had mild COVID-19 (a few samples of this study predate the infection). Cell type and time point are not known.

This clonotype has a handful of counts. This chain links TRBV20-1 with TRBJ2-7; unclear D gene. Germline V gives CDR1 DFQATT, CDR2 SNEGSKA (reference sequence). V was shortened by 3 bases and J by 4 bases, with 10 bases between the two germline ends. There are 12 residues in the CDR3. CDR3 sequence: CSASPQAYEQYF. The CDR3 DNA reads as TGCAGTGCTAGTCCGCAGGCTTACGAGCAGTACTTC.

The chain uses TRBV5-4 and TRBJ1-2; D remains unclear. CDR3 length: 16 residues. Germline V gene data show CDR1 as SGHNT and CDR2 as YYREEE (reference sequence). The V and J ends lost 0 bases and 5 bases respectively, with 17 bases between them. CDR3 sequence: CASSLVFIGKSYGYTF. The CDR3 bases are TGTGCCAGCAGCTTGGTGTTTATCGGGAAAAGTTATGGCTACACCTTC.

The chain is built from TRBV3-1 and TRBJ1-6, with 9 nucleotides matching TRBD1. The V gene end was trimmed by 1 base and the J gene end by 9 bases; junction bases not matched to a gene: 4. This CDR3 contains 15 residues. CDR1 is LGHDT, CDR2 YNNKEL, per germline (reference sequence). The CDR3 reads CASSQVPTGGSPLHF. In nucleotides, the CDR3 is TGTGCCAGCAGCCAAGTACCGACAGGGGGTTCACCCCTCCACTTT.

The chain recombines TRBV6-2 or TRBV6-3 with TRBJ1-5, with 10 bases that match TRBD1. CDR3 length equals 15 residues. The V and J ends lost 6 bases and 4 bases, in that order; junction bases with no gene match: 6. The germline CDR1 and CDR2 sequences are MNHEY and SVGEGT. CDR3 sequence reads: CASRDPGQGNQPQHF. DNA of the CDR3: TGTGCCAGCAGGGATCCGGGACAGGGGAATCAGCCCCAGCATTTT.

In its sample, this clonotype was seen many times. V is TRBV20-1 and J is TRBJ1-3; TRBD1 is a possible D gene (6 bases). Germline V lookup: CDR1 DFQATT, CDR2 SNEGSKA (reference sequence). Trimming shortened V by 6 bases and J by 11 bases, and 17 bases separated the two germline ends. The CDR3 spans 12 residues. The CDR3 spells CSAQLQGTAIYF. The CDR3, as DNA: TGCAGTGCGCAATTACAGGGAACCGCCATATATTTT.

The chain uses TRBV29-1 and TRBJ1-2; 8 nucleotides line up with TRBD1. The V gene's germline CDR1 is SQVTM and CDR2 ANQGSEA. The CDR3 totals 13 residues. The V and J ends lost 7 bases and 4 bases, in that order; junction bases with no gene match: 8. CDR3 nucleotide sequence: TGCAGCGCCCTGGACAGGGCCCCCTATGGCTACACCTTC. Translated, it gives CSALDRAPYGYTF.

This chain joins TRBV20-1 and TRBJ1-1; TRBD1 aligns across 8 bases. Per germline, CDR1 DFQATT and CDR2 SNEGSKA (reference sequence). V was pared by 6 bases and J by 1 base, with 7 bases of the junction left unmatched. The length of the CDR3 is 14 residues. The CDR3 loop reads CSAPPGTGNTEAFF. CDR3 in DNA: TGCAGTGCACCACCCGGGACAGGGAACACTGAAGCTTTCTTT.

This rearrangement joins TRBV5-4 to TRBJ2-5; D possibly matches TRBD1 or TRBD2 (5 bases each). Trimming pared 4 bases from V and 3 bases from J, leaving 10 bases between. The CDR3 is 13 residues long. Germline V lookup: CDR1 SGHNT, CDR2 YYREEE (reference sequence). The CDR3 sequence: CASSGRGEETQYF. DNA of the CDR3: TGTGCCAGCAGCGGAAGAGGGGAAGAGACCCAGTACTTC.

This clonotype was seen only a few times. The V gene is TRBV24-1, the J gene TRBJ1-5, with 9 bases matching TRBD1. The CDR3 is made up of 16 amino acids. J lost 5 bases, V lost 2 bases, and 6 bases had no gene match. The V gene's germline CDR1 is KGHDR and CDR2 SFDVKD. The CDR3 DNA is TGTGCCACCAGTGATTCACAGGGGGCGAGGGATCAGCCCCAGCATTTT. Residues: CATSDSQGARDQPQHF.

There are a few counts of this clonotype. This chain connects TRBV20-1 to TRBJ2-2, with 10 positions matching TRBD2. Germline trimming cut 3 bases from V and 1 base from J; bases unmatched to any gene: 5. The germline V gene has CDR1 DFQATT and CDR2 SNEGSKA (reference sequence). This CDR3 is 16 amino acids long. The CDR3 sequence: CSASPRLAGNTGELFF. DNA for the CDR3: TGCAGTGCTAGCCCCCGACTAGCGGGGAACACCGGGGAGCTGTTTTTT.

The chain has TRBV2 and TRBJ1-1; a weak D match, TRBD1 (5 bases). CDR3 size: 15 residues. The V gene lost 0 bases and the J gene lost 6 bases, with 14 bases spanning the gap. Germline V gives CDR1 SNHLY, CDR2 FYNNEI. Here the CDR3 reads CASSEAWGRYSEAFF. The CDR3 DNA sequence: TGTGCCAGCAGTGAAGCGTGGGGCAGGTACTCTGAAGCTTTCTTT.

In this sample, this clonotype turned up a few times. The chain links TRBV19 to TRBJ2-3, with 7 bases fitting TRBD1. Trimming cost V 5 bases and J 2 bases; bases outside gene matches: 4. The CDR3 covers 14 residues. The germline CDR1 and CDR2 sequences are LNHDA and SQIVND (reference sequence). The CDR3 DNA sequence: TGTGCCAGTAGTCGACAGGGAACCACAGATACGCAGTATTTT. Its translation: CASSRQGTTDTQYF.

The chain carries TRBV5-1 and TRBJ2-7; TRBD2 might be the D (5 bases). The CDR3 totals 19 residues. Germline-derived CDR1 and CDR2 are SGHRS and YFSETQ. V was shortened by 1 base and J by 3 bases, with 26 bases between the two germline ends. CDR3 in amino acids: CASSLPAAPKTPEGYEQYF. Here the CDR3 DNA reads TGCGCCAGCAGCTTGCCTGCTGCACCAAAAACTCCCGAGGGCTACGAGCAGTACTTC.

This clonotype was seen a few times. The genes are TRBV9 and TRBJ2-5, with a tentative D call TRBD2 (7 bases). The V gene's germline CDR1 is SGDLS and CDR2 YYNGEE. The CDR3 has 16 amino acids. V was shortened by 0 bases and J by 4 bases, with 16 bases between the two germline ends. DNA for the CDR3: TGTGCCAGCAGCGTAGATCCTAGCGGAGGGGGAGAGACCCAGTACTTC. It translates to CASSVDPSGGGETQYF.

Here the CDR3 DNA reads TGTGCCAGCAGCATACAGGGGGCGGAAGATACGCAGTATTTT. Its translation is CASSIQGAEDTQYF. The chain combines TRBV11-2 with TRBJ2-3; 9 bases are a match to TRBD1. The CDR3 has 14 residues. Per the germline V gene, CDR1 is SGHAT and CDR2 is FQNNGV. Trimming at V came to 5 bases and at J to 5 bases, leaving 5 bases not matched to a gene.

V usage is TRBV19 and J usage is TRBJ1-1; TRBD1 aligns across 8 bases. The CDR3 covers 14 residues. The germline CDR1 and CDR2 sequences are LNHDA and SQIVND (reference sequence). The V segment lost 5 bases and the J segment 3 bases; nucleotides outside the gene matches: 5. CDR3 amino acids: CASSDQGADTEAFF. Written as DNA, the CDR3 is TGTGCCAGTAGTGATCAGGGGGCGGACACTGAAGCTTTCTTT.

The chain couples TRBV21-1 to TRBJ1-5; the DNA was not compared with TRBD1, the D call given in the table. TRBV21-1 is listed as a pseudogene. There are 19 residues in the CDR3. CDR3 in DNA: TGTGCCAGCACCAAAACTCCGGGACAGGGGGGGCACTTCAATCAGCCCCAGCATTTT. Its translation: CASTKTPGQGGHFNQPQHF.

This clonotype occurred many times. This chain connects TRBV7-2 to TRBJ2-3; a weak D match, TRBD1 (6 bases). Germline-derived CDR1 and CDR2 are SGHTA and FQGNSA. This CDR3 contains 16 residues. V dropped 1 base and J dropped 0 bases, with 11 bases sitting between them. CDR3 bases: TGTGCCAGCAGCTTAGGAGACAGGCTTAGCACAGATACGCAGTATTTT. It is translated as CASSLGDRLSTDTQYF.

The chain links TRBV7-9 to TRBJ1-1, with D possibly being TRBD1 (5 bases). The CDR3 extends over 15 amino acids. The germline V gene encodes CDR1 SEHNR and CDR2 FQNEAQ (reference sequence). Trimming stripped 4 bases from V and 6 bases from J, with 18 bases between. CDR3 in DNA: TGTGCCAGCAGCTCCGTGTTGGGGTTGGGGGCTGAAGCTTTCTTT. Amino acid sequence: CASSSVLGLGAEAFF.

The rearrangement uses TRBV7-2 and TRBJ1-4; D gene uncertain. Germline CDR1 reads SGHTA; CDR2 reads FQGNSA. The germline V and J ends were trimmed by 4 bases and 5 bases, with 17 bases remaining between them. The CDR3 runs to 16 residues. CDR3 protein: CASSSSYTGGNEKLFF. The CDR3 DNA reads TGTGCCAGCAGCTCCTCCTACACGGGCGGGAATGAAAAACTGTTTTTT.

This chain joins TRBV18 and TRBJ1-5; D remains unclear. Trimming took off 2 bases at V and 7 bases at J, with 9 bases between the two ends. The CDR3 loop spans 13 amino acids. From germline, CDR1 is KGHSH and CDR2 LQKENI. For the CDR3, the DNA is TGTGCCAGCTCACCAGGGTCCGAACAGCCCCAGCATTTT. Translation gives CASSPGSEQPQHF.